What follows are 31 T cell receptor beta chains derived from one specimen sequenced in a study of vaccination and CD4 T cells after COVID-19. Sequencing of the DNA from cultured CD4+ T cells was carried out with the Oncomine TCR Beta short-read assay. TCRdb itself ran the PCR reads through MiXCR, one entry per CDR3 protein. The sample yields under 20,000 distinct CDR3 sequences, 70% to 75% seen once. As for treatment: roughly 10-day PBMC culture with coronavirus spike peptide pools or control peptides (ViraFEST assay). Their cognate antigens are unknown. Specimen: CD4+ T cells from blood, cultured in vitro. The receptors originated from a human donor who had recovered from COVID-19.

On this clonotype: Being one base from a much bigger clone, this may be a read error. The CDR3 end shows no conserved phenylalanine or tryptophan, and so a read error is likely. The V gene is TRBV7-2, the J gene TRBJ2-3; no reliable D call. Looked up from germline, CDR1 is SGHTA and CDR2 is FQGNSA. This CDR3 region has 13 residues. V gave up 5 bases and J gave up 2 bases, with 8 bases separating them. DNA of the CDR3: TGTGCCAGCAGCCCCTACCTCACAGATACGCAGTATTCT. It codes for CASSPYLTDTQYS.

V is TRBV6-1 and J is TRBJ1-1, with D perhaps TRBD1 (6 bases). The CDR3 totals 13 residues. V lost 6 bases, J lost 3 bases, and 11 bases lay in between. Germline V CDR1 and CDR2: MNHNS, SASEGT. CDR3 in amino acids: CASSRGGDTEAFF. The CDR3 nucleotides read TGTGCCAGCAGCCGAGGGGGGGACACTGAAGCTTTCTTT.

The chain couples TRBV28 to TRBJ1-6; 7 bases match TRBD1. CDR1 and CDR2 from the germline V gene are MDHEN and SYDVKM. Trimming took 4 bases from V and 2 from J; bases not matched to a gene: 8. This CDR3 region has 17 residues. The CDR3 DNA follows: TGTGCCAGCAGTTCATACCGACAGGGCGCCTATAATTCACCCCTCCACTTT. This gives the protein CASSSYRQGAYNSPLHF.

This clonotype is judged large. The chain has TRBV6-1 and TRBJ1-5; tentative D call: TRBD1 (5 bases). Germline V gene lookup returns CDR1 MNHNS and CDR2 SASEGT. V lost 6 bases and J 0 bases, leaving 12 bases between the germline ends. The CDR3 consists of 15 residues. Written as DNA, the CDR3 is TGTGCCAGCAGGGACCATCAGGGTAGCAATCAGCCCCAGCATTTT. Translated, it gives CASRDHQGSNQPQHF.

The rearrangement links TRBV19 to TRBJ2-5; maybe TRBD2 (5 bases). Looked up from germline, CDR1 is LNHDA and CDR2 is SQIVND (reference sequence). The CDR3 is 16 residues long. The ends were cut back, 1 base at V and 2 bases at J, with 14 bases in the middle. CDR3 bases: TGTGCCAGTAGTATAGTCCGGGGAAGTGAGCAAGAGACCCAGTACTTC. Translated, it gives CASSIVRGSEQETQYF.

The chain has TRBV10-3 and TRBJ1-6; D perhaps matches TRBD1 (5 bases). Trimming removed 8 bases from V and 7 bases from J, with 18 bases in between. The germline V gene encodes CDR1 ENHRY and CDR2 SYGVKD. This CDR3 is built from 15 residues. DNA of the CDR3: TGTGCCATCCGCCGGGAGGGAGGGACGAATTCACCCCTCCACTTT. The encoded protein is CAIRREGGTNSPLHF.

J is TRBJ2-5 and V is TRBV5-1, with TRBD2 matching over 10 bases. With 2 bases clipped from V and 4 bases from J, the junction kept 5 bases outside the gene matches. The V gene's germline CDR1 is SGHRS and CDR2 YFSETQ. This CDR3 contains 15 residues. The CDR3: CASSFSRLAGETQYF. The CDR3 DNA reads as TGCGCCAGCAGCTTCTCTCGACTAGCGGGAGAGACCCAGTACTTC.

The chain combines TRBV12-3 or TRBV12-4 with TRBJ1-6; D is uncertain. V shed 6 bases and J shed 14 bases, with 11 bases lying between them. This CDR3 spans 11 amino acids. CDR3 bases: TGTGCCAGCAGACTCGGGTTTGCCCTCCACTTT. The encoded protein is CASRLGFALHF.

V and J are TRBV6-1 and TRBJ1-3; D possibly corresponds to TRBD1 (5 bases). Trimming cost V 5 bases and J 0 bases, with 11 bases left between them. This CDR3 is 15 amino acids long. The V gene's germline CDR1 is MNHNS and CDR2 SASEGT. The CDR3 loop reads CASSPDSRSGNTIYF. Here the CDR3 DNA reads TGTGCCAGCAGTCCCGACAGCCGCTCTGGAAACACCATATATTTT.

This sequence joins TRBV29-1 and TRBJ2-2; 9 nucleotides agree with TRBD1. The CDR3 is 16 amino acids. Germline CDR1 reads SQVTM; CDR2 reads ANQGSEA. Losses at the gene ends were 6 bases for V and 4 bases for J; bases not matched to a gene: 12. CDR3 bases: TGCAGCGTGGACTCCGGGACAGGGAGCATCACCGGGGAGCTGTTTTTT. Translated: CSVDSGTGSITGELFF.

V gene TRBV24-1 combines with J gene TRBJ2-7; TRBD1 aligns across 8 bases. CDR1 is KGHDR and CDR2 is SFDVKD in the germline V gene. The CDR3 has 15 amino acids. Trimming removed 3 bases from V and 2 bases from J; junction bases left unmatched: 5. The CDR3 nucleotides are TGTGCCACCAGTGATCCCCGGGACAGGACCTACGAGCAGTACTTC. Translating it yields CATSDPRDRTYEQYF.

This clonotype was recorded a few times. This chain joins TRBV7-9 and TRBJ1-5; D remains ambiguous. Trimming cost V 0 bases and J 9 bases, with 9 bases left between them. The CDR3 runs to 13 residues. Germline CDR1 and CDR2: SEHNR and FQNEAQ (reference sequence). The CDR3 here is CASSLAGVRPQHF. The DNA for the CDR3 is TGTGCCAGCAGCTTAGCTGGGGTACGGCCCCAGCATTTT.

This clonotype was seen only a few times. The chain combines TRBV20-1 with TRBJ1-3; D uncertain. Germline V CDR1 and CDR2: DFQATT, SNEGSKA (reference sequence). V was shortened by 2 bases and J by 0 bases, with 8 bases between the two germline ends. The CDR3 length is 14 residues. CDR3 loop: CSARLPVSGNTIYF. The CDR3 DNA reads TGCAGTGCTAGACTGCCGGTCTCTGGAAACACCATATATTTT.

V usage is TRBV5-4 and J usage is TRBJ2-2; TRBD2 aligns across 10 bases. The CDR3 has 17 residues. The germline gives CDR1 SGHNT, CDR2 YYREEE (reference sequence). V gave up 4 bases and J gave up 4 bases; unmatched junction bases: 10. Here the CDR3 DNA reads TGTGCCAGCAGCCGGACTAGCGGTAGCCTGGGCACCGGGGAGCTGTTTTTT. It specifies CASSRTSGSLGTGELFF.

The V gene is TRBV20-1, the J gene TRBJ2-7, with D perhaps matching TRBD2 (6 bases). V lost 1 base and J lost 3, with 13 bases in between. This CDR3 has 14 amino acids. Germline loops: CDR1 DFQATT, CDR2 SNEGSKA (reference sequence). This CDR3 reads CSARGRGAIYEQYF. In nucleotides, the CDR3 is TGCAGTGCTAGAGGGCGCGGGGCCATCTACGAGCAGTACTTC.

This chain links TRBV7-3 with TRBJ2-6; D is undetermined. The CDR3 is 13 residues long. Germline V gives CDR1 SGHTA, CDR2 FQGTGA. The germline V and J ends were trimmed by 5 bases and 8 bases, with 10 bases remaining between them. The CDR3 loop reads CASSPTSTNVLTF. The DNA for the CDR3 is TGTGCCAGCAGCCCCACAAGTACCAACGTCCTGACTTTC.

This clonotype was picked up a small number of times. The chain joins TRBV6-2 or TRBV6-3 to TRBJ1-5, with TRBD1 as a possible D gene (6 bases). With 6 bases removed from V and 10 bases from J, the gap between germline ends came to 16 bases. Germline-derived CDR1 and CDR2 are MNHEY and SVGEGT. There are 13 residues in the CDR3. Written as DNA, the CDR3 is TGTGCCAGCAGAAAACAGGGATCAATACCCCAGCATTTT. Residues: CASRKQGSIPQHF.

The V call is TRBV6-5, the J call TRBJ1-2; 7 bases agree with TRBD1. The CDR3 consists of 14 residues. Losses at the gene ends were 2 bases for V and 4 bases for J; bases not matched to a gene: 4. Looked up from germline, CDR1 is MNHEY and CDR2 is SVGAGI. The CDR3 nucleotides read TGTGCCAGCAGTTACCTGGGACAGACCTATGGCTACACCTTC. The encoded protein is CASSYLGQTYGYTF.

The CDR3 DNA reads as TGTGCCAGCAGTTCGCTAGGGGGGTGGGGGCGCGAGACCCAGTACTTC. Protein sequence: CASSSLGGWGRETQYF. The chain joins TRBV27 to TRBJ2-5, with D perhaps given as TRBD1 or TRBD2 (6 bases each). The CDR3 loop spans 16 amino acids. V was pared by 4 bases and J by 5 bases, with 20 bases between. Germline values: CDR1 MNHEY, CDR2 SMNVEV (reference sequence).

The V gene is TRBV12-3 or TRBV12-4, the J gene TRBJ1-2; TRBD1 aligns across 8 bases. The V segment lost 6 bases and the J segment 6 bases; nucleotides outside the gene matches: 3. The CDR3 extends over 12 amino acids. The CDR3 sequence: CASRQGANGYTF. DNA for the CDR3: TGTGCCAGCAGGCAGGGGGCAAATGGCTACACCTTC.

The rearrangement uses TRBV27 and TRBJ2-5, with 7 bases identical to TRBD2. This CDR3 contains 17 residues. Trimming took 2 bases from V and 5 from J; bases not matched to a gene: 14. Germline V gene lookup returns CDR1 MNHEY and CDR2 SMNVEV (reference sequence). In nucleotides, the CDR3 is TGTGCCAGCAGTTTAAAGGGGACGGGGACTAAAAGGGAGACCCAGTACTTC. Residues: CASSLKGTGTKRETQYF.

In DNA form, the CDR3 reads TGTGCCAGCACCTGGGGGGGACTCTACGAGCAGTACTTC. This encodes CASTWGGLYEQYF. V usage is TRBV28 and J usage is TRBJ2-7, with 7 bases that match TRBD2. The CDR3 is 13 amino acids. V was clipped by 7 bases and J by 3 bases; unmatched bases: 6. Germline V gene data show CDR1 as MDHEN and CDR2 as SYDVKM.

Written as DNA, the CDR3 is TGTGCCAGCAGCCAAGCAGGGTCCAATCAGCCCCAGCATTTT. This translates into CASSQAGSNQPQHF. This sequence joins TRBV7-9 and TRBJ1-5, with a weak D call TRBD1 (5 bases). Germline V lookup: CDR1 SEHNR, CDR2 FQNEAQ (reference sequence). With 5 bases removed from V and 3 bases from J, the gap between germline ends came to 11 bases. The CDR3 has 14 residues.

J is TRBJ2-7 and V is TRBV6-1, with 12 bases that match TRBD2. The V segment lost 1 base and the J segment 3 bases; nucleotides outside the gene matches: 1. This CDR3 has 15 residues. CDR1 is MNHNS and CDR2 is SASEGT in the germline V gene. The DNA of the CDR3 is TGTGCCAGCAGTGAAGAGACTAGCGGGGGCTACGAGCAGTACTTC. The encoded protein is CASSEETSGGYEQYF.

V gene TRBV6-5 combines with J gene TRBJ1-1; D unresolved. The CDR3 totals 13 residues. Trimming left V 2 bases short and J 5 bases short, with 9 bases between. Germline lookup yields CDR1 MNHEY and CDR2 SVGAGI. CDR3 coding DNA: TGTGCCAGCAGTTACGTCTCGGGTACTGAAGCTTTCTTT. Translation gives CASSYVSGTEAFF.

The J gene is TRBJ2-6, the V gene TRBV19; unclear D gene. The V and J ends lost 10 bases and 2 bases respectively, with 12 bases between them. This CDR3 is 14 amino acids long. Germline V gives CDR1 LNHDA, CDR2 SQIVND (reference sequence). CDR3 protein: CATELYPGANVLTF. CDR3 nucleotide sequence: TGTGCCACCGAGTTATACCCTGGGGCCAACGTCCTGACTTTC.

The chain couples TRBV20-1 to TRBJ1-5, with no clear D. The germline V and J ends were trimmed by 3 bases and 0 bases, with 12 bases remaining between them. The CDR3 is 15 residues long. Germline lookup yields CDR1 DFQATT and CDR2 SNEGSKA (reference sequence). In DNA form, the CDR3 reads TGCAGTGCTAGTAAGGACGTGAATAGCAATCAGCCCCAGCATTTT. This encodes CSASKDVNSNQPQHF.

The V gene is TRBV20-1, the J gene TRBJ2-1; 7 nucleotides agree with TRBD2. The CDR3 length is 16 residues. Trimming removed 1 base from V and 9 bases from J; junction bases left unmatched: 15. The germline gives CDR1 DFQATT, CDR2 SNEGSKA (reference sequence). The CDR3 DNA is TGCAGTGCTAGAGTAAACGGGAGGCCTTACGGGGGTGAGCAGTTCTTC. This gives the protein CSARVNGRPYGGEQFF.

The V gene is TRBV6-1, the J gene TRBJ2-4; 11 bases match TRBD2. The CDR3 is 15 amino acids. The germline CDR1 and CDR2 sequences are MNHNS and SASEGT. V dropped 6 bases and J dropped 6; count of bases not matched to a gene: 7. The CDR3 DNA reads TGTGCCAGCAGCCCCAGACTAGCGGGACTAAACATTCAGTACTTC. It codes for CASSPRLAGLNIQYF.

This chain uses TRBV7-6 with TRBJ1-2; tentative D call: TRBD1 (6 bases). V was trimmed by 5 bases and J by 6 bases, leaving 16 bases between them. The germline CDR1 and CDR2 sequences are SGHVS and FNYEAQ. The CDR3 runs 14 residues. The CDR3 bases are TGTGCCAGCAGCCGAGCCCAGGGGAGTGATGGCTACACCTTC. Amino acid sequence: CASSRAQGSDGYTF. The entire variable domain, with the rest obtained from reference TRBV7-6 and TRBJ1-2, is as follows: GAGVSQSPRYKVTKRGQDVALRCDPISGHVSLYWYRQALGQGPEFLTYFNYEAQQDKSGLPNDRFSAERPEGSISTLTIQRTEQRDSAMYRCASSRAQGSDGYTFGSGTRLTVV.

This chain uses TRBV7-3 with TRBJ2-6; TRBD1 might be the D (6 bases). V lost 5 bases and J lost 0, with 8 bases in between. Germline CDR1 reads SGHTA; CDR2 reads FQGTGA. The CDR3 is 15 residues long. CDR3 nucleotide sequence: TGTGCCAGCAGCAAAGGGGGCTCTGGGGCCAACGTCCTGACTTTC. This gives the protein CASSKGGSGANVLTF.